These 8 T cell receptor beta chains were sequenced from one sample in a study of blood T cells in healthy people across ages. A second PCR of roughly 7 to 11 cycles used a sample-barcoded 5' primer and a J-beta primer mix. TCRdb re-called the 5' RACE reads through MiXCR, storing one row per CDR3 protein. This sample has roughly 800,000 distinct CDR3 sequences, with 58% found just once. Sequenced material: blood. The receptors were gathered from a man younger than 45 in good health.

J is TRBJ2-1 and V is TRBV28, with 7 positions matching TRBD2. The germline V gene encodes CDR1 MDHEN and CDR2 SYDVKM. CDR3 length equals 14 residues. The junction had 4 bases not matched to a gene; V was cut back by 2 bases and J by 6 bases. CDR3 DNA: TGTGCCAGCAGTTTAAGCGGGACGGGCAATGAGCAGTTCTTC. It codes for CASSLSGTGNEQFF.

The chain links TRBV11-2 to TRBJ2-4, with D possibly being TRBD1 (5 bases). The germline gives CDR1 SGHAT, CDR2 FQNNGV. The CDR3 is 15 amino acids. Trimming cost V 5 bases and J 4 bases, with 15 bases left between them. CDR3 loop: CASSPVGQGKNIQYF. CDR3 sequence (DNA): TGTGCCAGCAGCCCTGTCGGGCAGGGTAAAAACATTCAGTACTTC.

This clonotype turned up a few times. This chain links TRBV6-2 or TRBV6-3 with TRBJ2-5, with D perhaps TRBD2 (6 bases). The V end lost 5 bases, the J end lost 5 bases, and 24 bases lay between the germline ends. The V gene's germline CDR1 is MNHEY and CDR2 SVGEGT. The CDR3 extends over 17 amino acids. CDR3 nucleotide sequence: TGTGCCAGCAGTCGGTTCGTCTCCGGGTTCCGGGGGGAGACCCAGTACTTC. Its translation: CASSRFVSGFRGETQYF.

The genes are TRBV5-1 and TRBJ2-6, with TRBD1 as a possible D gene (6 bases). This CDR3 has 17 amino acids. Trimming cost V 4 bases and J 2 bases, with 16 bases left between them. CDR1 and CDR2 from the germline V gene are SGHRS and YFSETQ. The CDR3 is CASSPQRGNPGANVLTF. CDR3 DNA sequence: TGCGCCAGCAGCCCACAGAGGGGGAACCCTGGGGCCAACGTCCTGACTTTC.

The rearrangement joins TRBV7-9 to TRBJ1-1, with D tentatively TRBD1 (5 bases). This CDR3 has 13 residues. Germline loops: CDR1 SEHNR, CDR2 FQNEAQ (reference sequence). V was clipped by 5 bases and J by 5 bases, with 12 bases between them. The CDR3 spells CASSGGIYTEAFF. CDR3 in DNA: TGTGCCAGCAGCGGGGGGATCTATACTGAAGCTTTCTTT.

This clonotype was counted a single time. This rearrangement joins TRBV19 to TRBJ2-7, with D unresolved. The V end lost 4 bases, the J end lost 1 base, and 11 bases lay between the germline ends. The CDR3 consists of 14 residues. Germline V CDR1 and CDR2: LNHDA, SQIVND (reference sequence). The CDR3 sequence: CASSTGPRSYEQYF. The CDR3 region has the DNA TGTGCCAGTAGTACCGGCCCCCGTTCCTACGAGCAGTACTTC. Drawing the rest from reference TRBV19 and TRBJ2-7, the complete variable domain is DGGITQSPKYLFRKEGQNVTLSCEQNLNHDAMYWYRQDPGQGLRLIYYSQIVNDFQKGDIAEGYSVSREKKESFPLTVTSAQKNPTAFYLCASSTGPRSYEQYFGPGTRLTVT.

V usage is TRBV2 and J usage is TRBJ2-1; 11 bases line up with TRBD2. Germline V gives CDR1 SNHLY, CDR2 FYNNEI. V lost 6 bases, J lost 1 base, and 5 bases stayed unmatched. This CDR3 has 16 residues. The CDR3 region has the DNA TGTGCCAGCAGGAAAAGACTAGCGGGGTCCTACAATGAGCAGTTCTTC. Translating gives CASRKRLAGSYNEQFF.

A note on this clonotype: At one boundary the junction diverges from the germline segment, which might be a read error. V gene TRBV7-2 combines with J gene TRBJ2-5; D is undetermined. Germline CDR1 SGHTA, CDR2 FQGNSA. This CDR3 is built from 13 residues. The CDR3 DNA reads TGTGCCGGCAGCTTAGTGGGTAAAGAGACCCAGTACTTC. Its protein is CAGSLVGKETQYF.